These 30 T cell receptor beta chains came from one sample sequenced in a study of early T cells in non-severe SARS-CoV-2 infection. One entry per CDR3 protein results from TCRdb running MiXCR on the 5' RACE reads. This sample has about 30,000 distinct CDR3 sequences, with approximately 5.2% found just once. Sequenced: whole blood. Receptors were obtained from an adult who was a healthcare worker with PCR-confirmed SARS-CoV-2 infection or an uninfected control (not recorded which).

This clonotype occurred many times. The V call is TRBV4-2, the J call TRBJ1-6, with D perhaps matching TRBD1 (6 bases). The length of the CDR3 is 16 residues. V was clipped by 5 bases and J by 0 bases, with 11 bases between them. CDR1 LGHNA and CDR2 YNFKEQ come from the germline V gene. This CDR3 is CASSEGGNSYNSPLHF. CDR3 DNA: TGTGCCAGCAGCGAAGGGGGTAACTCCTATAATTCACCCCTCCACTTT.

This clonotype was detected ten times or more. The chain recombines TRBV6-2 or TRBV6-3 with TRBJ1-1; 9 bases are a match to TRBD1. In germline, CDR1 is MNHEY, CDR2 SVGEGT. The CDR3 is made up of 15 amino acids. With V trimmed by 0 bases and J by 9 bases, 8 bases remained unmatched. CDR3 in amino acids: CASSYSAGQGLQAFF. CDR3 coding DNA: TGTGCCAGCAGTTACTCCGCCGGACAGGGGTTACAAGCTTTCTTT.

This clonotype was observed many times. The chain links TRBV10-3 to TRBJ2-7, with TRBD2 as a possible D gene (5 bases). This CDR3 has 16 amino acids. Looked up from germline, CDR1 is ENHRY and CDR2 is SYGVKD. V lost 0 bases to trimming and J lost 3 bases, with 15 bases between them. In nucleotides, the CDR3 is TGTGCCATCAGTGAGTCCGCGGGCACCTTTAACTACGAGCAGTACTTC. Its protein product is CAISESAGTFNYEQYF.

The rearrangement joins TRBV28 to TRBJ2-1; perhaps TRBD2 as D (6 bases). Germline loops: CDR1 MDHEN, CDR2 SYDVKM. CDR3 length: 13 residues. V lost 4 bases, J lost 4 bases, and 8 bases lay in between. The CDR3 bases are TGTGCCAGCAGTTCGGACTATTACAATGAGCAGTTCTTC. Its protein product is CASSSDYYNEQFF.

There are many counts of this clonotype. In DNA form, the CDR3 reads TGTGCCAGCAGCTTAGGGGGGCGGGAGGACTACAATGAGCAGTTCTTC. This encodes CASSLGGREDYNEQFF. This chain links TRBV7-8 with TRBJ2-1; 8 bases are shared with TRBD2. V was pared by 1 base and J by 3 bases, with 5 bases of the junction left unmatched. Looked up from germline, CDR1 is SGHVS and CDR2 is FQNEAQ. CDR3 length: 16 amino acids.

This clonotype was seen many times. The chain has TRBV6-1 and TRBJ1-2; the D is unclear. V gave up 2 bases and J gave up 0 bases, with 16 bases separating them. The CDR3 consists of 17 residues. CDR1 and CDR2 (germline): MNHNS, SASEGT. The CDR3 region has the DNA TGTGCCAGCAGTGAACCTCCAGGAGTGCCCACTAACTATGGCTACACCTTC. It encodes CASSEPPGVPTNYGYTF.

This clonotype was observed at least ten times. This rearrangement joins TRBV11-2 to TRBJ2-2; the match to TRBD1 covers 8 bases. The length of the CDR3 is 14 residues. Germline-derived CDR1 and CDR2 are SGHAT and FQNNGV. The trim removed 9 bases at V and 4 bases at J, leaving 7 bases unmatched. The DNA for the CDR3 is TGTGCCAGTCGACCGGGACAGGCCACCGGGGAGCTGTTTTTT. This gives the protein CASRPGQATGELFF.

This clonotype was picked up a small number of times. The rearrangement uses TRBV7-2 and TRBJ1-6, with D uncertain. The CDR3 covers 14 residues. Trimming removed 1 base from V and 11 bases from J, with 12 bases in between. Germline V gives CDR1 SGHTA, CDR2 FQGNSA. As DNA, the CDR3 is TGTGCCAGCAGCTTAGGCGGATCGGCAACACCCCTCCACTTT. Protein: CASSLGGSATPLHF.

This clonotype was seen repeatedly, ten times or more. In DNA form, the CDR3 reads TGTGCCAGCAGCTTGAAGACGGCCGACCACCTGGGCCTCTACGAGCAGTACTTC. It yields the protein CASSLKTADHLGLYEQYF. The chain uses TRBV7-3 and TRBJ2-7; D ambiguous. V lost 3 bases and J lost 3, with 24 bases in between. Germline CDR1 SGHTA, CDR2 FQGTGA. CDR3 size: 18 residues. Combining the CDR3 with reference TRBV7-3 and TRBJ2-7 gives the whole variable domain GAGVSQTPSNKVTEKGKYVELRCDPISGHTALYWYRQSLGQGPEFLIYFQGTGAADDSGLPNDRFFAVRPEGSVSTLKIQRTERGDSAVYLCASSLKTADHLGLYEQYFGPGTRLTVT.

The table lists this clonotype with a few counts. The chain employs TRBV7-8 and TRBJ2-3; D might be TRBD1 (6 bases). The germline V gene has CDR1 SGHVS and CDR2 FQNEAQ. The CDR3 loop spans 15 amino acids. Trimming removed 4 bases at V and 3 bases at J, with 14 bases between. This CDR3 is CASSSRAGQTDTQYF. The CDR3 DNA sequence: TGTGCCAGCAGCTCGAGAGCCGGACAGACAGATACGCAGTATTTT.

This clonotype has only a few counts. V and J are TRBV29-1 and TRBJ1-1; the D is unclear. Trimming stripped 5 bases from V and 1 base from J, with 11 bases between. There are 13 residues in the CDR3. Germline assignment: CDR1 SQVTM and CDR2 ANQGSEA. The CDR3 spells CSVLKIPNTEAFF. In nucleotides, the CDR3 is TGCAGCGTTCTCAAGATTCCGAACACTGAAGCTTTCTTT.

This clonotype was detected a few times. The chain carries TRBV5-1 and TRBJ1-5, with D uncertain. The V end lost 2 bases, the J end lost 5 bases, and 11 bases lay between the germline ends. There are 14 residues in the CDR3. CDR1 is SGHRS, CDR2 YFSETQ, per germline. CDR3 bases: TGCGCCAGCAGCTTATCTGGGTTTGATCAGCCCCAGCATTTT. It is translated as CASSLSGFDQPQHF.

This clonotype was seen more than once but under ten times. V gene TRBV7-9 combines with J gene TRBJ1-4; weak D call: TRBD1 (5 bases). The CDR3 is 15 amino acids. Germline V gene data show CDR1 as SEHNR and CDR2 as FQNEAQ (reference sequence). Trimming took off 4 bases at V and 5 bases at J, with 14 bases between the two ends. CDR3 coding DNA: TGTGCCAGCAGCTCTCCGAACAGGCCGAATGAAAAACTGTTTTTT. It is translated as CASSSPNRPNEKLFF.

This clonotype was observed a few times. The rearrangement joins TRBV28 to TRBJ1-5; D not resolved. The CDR3 has 12 amino acids. V was pared by 6 bases and J by 3 bases, with 6 bases between. CDR1 and CDR2 (germline): MDHEN, SYDVKM. The CDR3 nucleotides are TGTGCCAGCAGCTCTAACAATCAGCCCCAGCATTTT. Translating gives CASSSNNQPQHF.

The V gene is TRBV7-3, the J gene TRBJ2-7, with 13 bases matching TRBD2. V dropped 5 bases and J dropped 0; count of bases not matched to a gene: 4. The germline CDR1 and CDR2 sequences are SGHTA and FQGTGA. The CDR3 runs to 16 residues. The DNA of the CDR3 is TGTGCCAGCAGCCCGACTAGCGGGAGGCGCTCCTACGAGCAGTACTTC. Its translation is CASSPTSGRRSYEQYF.

The chain carries TRBV5-4 and TRBJ2-3; a possible D gene is TRBD2 (6 bases). This CDR3 comprises 14 residues. The germline V and J ends were trimmed by 4 bases and 1 base, with 10 bases remaining between them. Germline lookup yields CDR1 SGHNT and CDR2 YYREEE (reference sequence). This CDR3 reads CASSPRLGTDTQYF. The CDR3 bases are TGTGCCAGCAGCCCACGACTAGGCACAGATACGCAGTATTTT.

This chain joins TRBV11-3 and TRBJ2-5, with TRBD1 identical over 7 bases. The CDR3 is 13 residues long. J was trimmed by 3 bases and V by 8 bases; bases with no gene match: 6. CDR1 SGHNT and CDR2 YENEEA come from the germline V gene. CDR3 region: CASRCDREETQYF. The CDR3 DNA sequence: TGTGCCAGCCGTTGCGACAGGGAAGAGACCCAGTACTTC.

This clonotype was seen at least ten times. A junction boundary mismatches the germline segment, possibly from a read error. Here the CDR3 DNA reads TGTGCCAGCAGCTTGGATTTGGCAGGAAAAGACTTC. Translation gives CASSLDLAGKDF. V and J are TRBV5-4 and TRBJ2-7; no clear D. The V gene's germline CDR1 is SGHNT and CDR2 YYREEE (reference sequence). The CDR3 is made up of 12 amino acids.

This clonotype was counted many times. This chain links TRBV20-1 with TRBJ1-1; TRBD1 is a possible D gene (6 bases). There are 11 residues in the CDR3. CDR1 and CDR2 from the germline V gene are DFQATT and SNEGSKA (reference sequence). CDR3 region: CRTLTGDKAFF. The CDR3 DNA reads as TGCAGAACGCTAACCGGGGACAAAGCTTTCTTT.

The chain uses TRBV7-2 and TRBJ1-1, with D hard to call. The CDR3 is 14 amino acids. Germline V lookup: CDR1 SGHTA, CDR2 FQGNSA. The V end was cut by 4 bases, the J end by 4 bases, with 13 bases between. CDR3 sequence reads: CASSSTPFSTEAFF. The CDR3 DNA reads as TGTGCCAGCAGCTCTACCCCTTTTAGCACTGAAGCTTTCTTT.

In DNA form, the CDR3 reads TGTGCCAGCAGCTTAGAGGACTCTCGCTCCTACGAGCAGTACTTC. This translates into CASSLEDSRSYEQYF. The V call is TRBV7-2, the J call TRBJ2-7, with D possibly TRBD2 on 5 matching bases. V lost 1 base, J lost 0 bases, and 10 bases lay in between. CDR1 and CDR2 (germline): SGHTA, FQGNSA. The CDR3 runs to 15 residues.

This clonotype was seen a handful of times. The rearrangement links TRBV29-1 to TRBJ1-1; no firm D call. Germline CDR1 SQVTM, CDR2 ANQGSEA. The V and J ends lost 3 bases and 7 bases respectively, with 15 bases between them. The CDR3 totals 13 residues. DNA of the CDR3: TGCAGCGTTGATGGAGTGCGTGGTGGTGAAGCTTTCTTT. It encodes CSVDGVRGGEAFF.

This clonotype showed up many times. V is TRBV4-3 and J is TRBJ1-2, with 9 nucleotides matching TRBD1. V trimming: 0 bases; J trimming: 4 bases; junction bases outside the gene matches: 0. CDR1 is LGHNA and CDR2 is YSLEER in the germline V gene. This CDR3 contains 14 residues. As DNA, the CDR3 is TGCGCCAGCAGCCAAGAGGACAGGGGCTATGGCTACACCTTC. Residues: CASSQEDRGYGYTF.

This clonotype has at least ten counts. The chain links TRBV6-4 to TRBJ2-5; D might be TRBD2 (6 bases). CDR1 and CDR2 (germline): MRHNA, SNTAGT. The germline V and J ends were trimmed by 0 bases and 1 base, with 6 bases remaining between them. The CDR3 totals 14 residues. The CDR3 bases are TGTGCCAGCAGTGACTCAGCGGGCCAAGAGACCCAGTACTTC. It codes for CASSDSAGQETQYF.

In its sample, this clonotype was seen many times. The chain recombines TRBV12-3 or TRBV12-4 with TRBJ2-5, with 9 bases identical to TRBD2. V was pared by 5 bases and J by 2 bases, with 6 bases of the junction left unmatched. The length of the CDR3 is 15 residues. The CDR3 nucleotides read TGTGCCAGCAGTCGAGGGACTAGCCAGCAAGAGACCCAGTACTTC. Protein sequence: CASSRGTSQQETQYF.

This clonotype has ten or more counts. This chain links TRBV27 with TRBJ1-5; D remains ambiguous. The CDR3 loop spans 13 amino acids. V dropped 2 bases and J dropped 5 bases, with 7 bases sitting between them. The germline gives CDR1 MNHEY, CDR2 SMNVEV (reference sequence). The CDR3 loop is CASSLREHQPQHF. CDR3 nucleotide sequence: TGTGCCAGCAGTTTAAGGGAACATCAGCCCCAGCATTTT.

This clonotype has more than one count but fewer than ten. This chain joins TRBV7-3 and TRBJ2-3; the D is unclear. CDR1 is SGHTA, CDR2 FQGTGA, per germline. V gave up 5 bases and J gave up 0 bases, with 9 bases separating them. The CDR3 loop spans 14 amino acids. CDR3 DNA: TGTGCCAGCAGCCAGACACGTAGCACAGATACGCAGTATTTT. Translating it yields CASSQTRSTDTQYF. Full variable domain (outside the CDR3, taken from reference TRBV7-3 and TRBJ2-3): GAGVSQTPSNKVTEKGKYVELRCDPISGHTALYWYRQSLGQGPEFLIYFQGTGAADDSGLPNDRFFAVRPEGSVSTLKIQRTERGDSAVYLCASSQTRSTDTQYFGPGTRLTVL.

This clonotype was counted many times. The V and J genes are TRBV28 and TRBJ2-2, with 11 bases fitting TRBD2. CDR1 is MDHEN, CDR2 SYDVKM, per germline. The CDR3 runs to 19 residues. Unmatched junction bases numbered 11, after V lost 5 bases and J lost 0 bases. The CDR3 DNA follows: TGTGCCAGCAGTCCCCCCGGGACTAGCGGTATCGCGAACACCGGGGAGCTGTTTTTT. It yields the protein CASSPPGTSGIANTGELFF.

In its sample, this clonotype was seen many times. The rearrangement joins TRBV7-9 to TRBJ1-5; D unresolved. Looked up from germline, CDR1 is SEHNR and CDR2 is FQNEAQ (reference sequence). The CDR3 has 14 residues. The V end lost 7 bases, the J end lost 1 base, and 11 bases lay between the germline ends. Here the CDR3 DNA reads TGTGCCAGCACCCGTGGGGAAAGCAATCAGCCCCAGCATTTT. This gives the protein CASTRGESNQPQHF.

This clonotype was counted at least ten times. The chain couples TRBV25-1 to TRBJ1-2; D unresolved. Germline-derived CDR1 and CDR2 are MGHDK and SYGVNS. The CDR3 spans 12 residues. V was shortened by 2 bases and J by 3 bases, with 4 bases between the two germline ends. The CDR3 nucleotides read TGTGCCAGCAGTGAACTTTACTATGGCTACACCTTC. Protein: CASSELYYGYTF.